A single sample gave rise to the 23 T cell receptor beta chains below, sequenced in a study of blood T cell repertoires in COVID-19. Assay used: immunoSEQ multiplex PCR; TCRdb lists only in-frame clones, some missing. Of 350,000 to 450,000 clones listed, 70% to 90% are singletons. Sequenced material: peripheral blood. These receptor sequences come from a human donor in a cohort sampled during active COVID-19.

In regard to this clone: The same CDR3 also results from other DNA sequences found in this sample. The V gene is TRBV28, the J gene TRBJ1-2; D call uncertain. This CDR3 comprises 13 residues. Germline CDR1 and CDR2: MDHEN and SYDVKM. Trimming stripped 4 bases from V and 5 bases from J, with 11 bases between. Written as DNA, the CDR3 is TGTGCCAGCAGTTCCCCCGGGAGGTATGGCTACACCTTC. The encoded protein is CASSSPGRYGYTF.

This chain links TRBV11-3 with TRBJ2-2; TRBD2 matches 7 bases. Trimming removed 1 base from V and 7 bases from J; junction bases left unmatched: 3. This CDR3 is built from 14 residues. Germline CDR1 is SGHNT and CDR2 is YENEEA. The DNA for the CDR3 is TGTGCCAGCAGCTTAGTAGCTAGCGGCGGGGAGCTGTTTTTT. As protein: CASSLVASGGELFF.

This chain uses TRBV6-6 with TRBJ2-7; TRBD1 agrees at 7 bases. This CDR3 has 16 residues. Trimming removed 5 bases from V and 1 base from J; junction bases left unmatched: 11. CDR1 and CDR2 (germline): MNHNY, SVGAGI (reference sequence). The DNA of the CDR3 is TGTGCCAGCAGTCGATACCCTGACAGGGATTCCTACGAGCAGTACTTC. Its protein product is CASSRYPDRDSYEQYF.

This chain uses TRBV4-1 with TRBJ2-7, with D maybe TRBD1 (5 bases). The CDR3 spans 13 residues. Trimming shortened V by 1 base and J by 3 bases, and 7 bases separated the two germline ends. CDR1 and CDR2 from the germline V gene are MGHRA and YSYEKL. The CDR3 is CASSQGGRYEQYF. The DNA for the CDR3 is TGCGCCAGCAGCCAAGGGGGCCGCTACGAGCAGTACTTC.

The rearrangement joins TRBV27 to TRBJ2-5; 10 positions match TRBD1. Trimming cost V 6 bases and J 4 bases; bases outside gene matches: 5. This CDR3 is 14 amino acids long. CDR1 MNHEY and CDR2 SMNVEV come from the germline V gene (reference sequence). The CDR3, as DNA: TGTGCCAGCAGCCGGGACAGGGGCACAGAGACCCAGTACTTC. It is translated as CASSRDRGTETQYF.

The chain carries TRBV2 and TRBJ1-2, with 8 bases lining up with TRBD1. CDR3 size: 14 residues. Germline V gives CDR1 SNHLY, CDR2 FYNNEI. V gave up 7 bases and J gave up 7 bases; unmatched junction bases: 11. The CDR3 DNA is TGTGCCAGCACCCCTATCAGGGGGCCCATTGGCTACACCTTC. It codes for CASTPIRGPIGYTF.

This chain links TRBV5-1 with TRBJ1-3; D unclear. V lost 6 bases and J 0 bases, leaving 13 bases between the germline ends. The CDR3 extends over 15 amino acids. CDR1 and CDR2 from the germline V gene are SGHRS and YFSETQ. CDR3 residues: CASTPGEASGNTIYF. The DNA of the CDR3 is TGCGCCAGCACCCCTGGGGAGGCCTCTGGAAACACCATATATTTT.

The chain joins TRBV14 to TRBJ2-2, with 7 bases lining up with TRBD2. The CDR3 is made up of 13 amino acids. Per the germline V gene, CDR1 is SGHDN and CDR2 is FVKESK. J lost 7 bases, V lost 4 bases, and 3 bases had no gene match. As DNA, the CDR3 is TGTGCCAGCAGCCTAGGACTAGTCGGGGAGCTGTTTTTT. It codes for CASSLGLVGELFF.

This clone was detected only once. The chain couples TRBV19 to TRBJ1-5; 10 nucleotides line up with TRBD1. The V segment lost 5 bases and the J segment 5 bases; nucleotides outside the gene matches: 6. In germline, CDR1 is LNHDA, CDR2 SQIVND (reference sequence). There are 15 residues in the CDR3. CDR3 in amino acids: CASSATGGLYQPQHF. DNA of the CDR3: TGTGCCAGTAGTGCGACAGGGGGCTTATATCAGCCCCAGCATTTT.

In DNA, the CDR3 is TGTGCCAGCAGCTGGTTGGGACAGGGGTCCGACGAGCAGTACTTC. This encodes CASSWLGQGSDEQYF. J is TRBJ2-7 and V is TRBV5-6, with 10 bases fitting TRBD1. V lost 3 bases to trimming and J lost 5 bases; unmatched junction nucleotides: 8. Germline V gene sequence: CDR1 SGHDT, CDR2 YYEEEE. CDR3 length equals 15 residues.

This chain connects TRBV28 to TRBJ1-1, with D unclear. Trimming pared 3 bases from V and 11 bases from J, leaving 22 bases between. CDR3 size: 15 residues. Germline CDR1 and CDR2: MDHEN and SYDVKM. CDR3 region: CASSFDLRVSSEAFF. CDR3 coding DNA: TGTGCCAGCAGTTTTGACTTGCGTGTGTCGAGTGAGGCTTTCTTT.

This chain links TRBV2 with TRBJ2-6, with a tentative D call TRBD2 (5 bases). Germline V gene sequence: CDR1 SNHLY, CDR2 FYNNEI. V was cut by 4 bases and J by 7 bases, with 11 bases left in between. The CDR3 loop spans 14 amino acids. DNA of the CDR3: TGTGCCAGCAGTGGTAGCGCGAGTGCCAACGTCCTGACTTTC. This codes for CASSGSASANVLTF.

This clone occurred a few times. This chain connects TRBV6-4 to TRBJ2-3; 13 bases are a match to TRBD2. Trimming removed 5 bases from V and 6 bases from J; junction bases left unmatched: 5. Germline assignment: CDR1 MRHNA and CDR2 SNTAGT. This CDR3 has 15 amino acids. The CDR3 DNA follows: TGTGCCAGCAGTCGACTAGCGGGAGGATATGATACGCAGTATTTT. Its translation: CASSRLAGGYDTQYF.

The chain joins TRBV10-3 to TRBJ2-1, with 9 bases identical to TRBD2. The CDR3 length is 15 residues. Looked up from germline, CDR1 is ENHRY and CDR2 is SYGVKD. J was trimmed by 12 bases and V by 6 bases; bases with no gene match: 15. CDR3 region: CAISSSASGKGGQFF. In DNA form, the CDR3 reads TGTGCCATCAGCAGTTCGGCTAGCGGGAAAGGCGGGCAGTTCTTC.

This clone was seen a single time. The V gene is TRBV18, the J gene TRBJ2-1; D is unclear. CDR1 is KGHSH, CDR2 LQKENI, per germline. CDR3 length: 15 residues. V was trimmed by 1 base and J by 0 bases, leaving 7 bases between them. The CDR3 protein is CASSPQPGSYNEQFF. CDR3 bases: TGTGCCAGCTCACCACAACCCGGCTCCTACAATGAGCAGTTCTTC.

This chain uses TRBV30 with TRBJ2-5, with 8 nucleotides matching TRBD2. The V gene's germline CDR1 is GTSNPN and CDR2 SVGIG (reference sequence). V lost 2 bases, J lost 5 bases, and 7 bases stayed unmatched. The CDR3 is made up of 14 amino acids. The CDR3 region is CAWSNGGASETQYF. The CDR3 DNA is TGTGCCTGGAGTAACGGGGGGGCCTCGGAGACCCAGTACTTC.

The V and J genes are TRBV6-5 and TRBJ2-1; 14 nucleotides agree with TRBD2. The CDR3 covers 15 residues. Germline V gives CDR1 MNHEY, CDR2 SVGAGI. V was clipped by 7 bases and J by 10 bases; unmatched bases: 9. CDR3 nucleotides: TGTGCCAGCACCCAGGGACTAGCGGGAGTTAAAGAGCAGTTCTTC. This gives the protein CASTQGLAGVKEQFF.

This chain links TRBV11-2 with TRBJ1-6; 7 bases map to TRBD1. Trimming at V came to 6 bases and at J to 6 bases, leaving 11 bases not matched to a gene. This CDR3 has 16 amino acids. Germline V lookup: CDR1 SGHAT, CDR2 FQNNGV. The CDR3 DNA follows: TGTGCCAGCAGTAGAACAGGGGCGCCCCTTAATTCACCCCTCCACTTT. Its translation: CASSRTGAPLNSPLHF.

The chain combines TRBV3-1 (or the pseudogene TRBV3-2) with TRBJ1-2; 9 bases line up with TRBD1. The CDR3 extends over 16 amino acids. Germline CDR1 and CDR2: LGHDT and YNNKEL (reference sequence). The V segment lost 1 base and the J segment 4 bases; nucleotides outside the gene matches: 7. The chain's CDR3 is CASSQGTGGFGYGYTF. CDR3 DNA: TGTGCCAGCAGCCAAGGAACAGGGGGCTTCGGCTATGGCTACACCTTC.

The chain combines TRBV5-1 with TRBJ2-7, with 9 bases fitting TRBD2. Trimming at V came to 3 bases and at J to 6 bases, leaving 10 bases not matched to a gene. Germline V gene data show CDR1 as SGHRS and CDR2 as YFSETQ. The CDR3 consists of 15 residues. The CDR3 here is CASSWVAGEKGEQYF. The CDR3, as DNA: TGCGCCAGCAGCTGGGTAGCGGGAGAAAAAGGCGAGCAGTACTTC.

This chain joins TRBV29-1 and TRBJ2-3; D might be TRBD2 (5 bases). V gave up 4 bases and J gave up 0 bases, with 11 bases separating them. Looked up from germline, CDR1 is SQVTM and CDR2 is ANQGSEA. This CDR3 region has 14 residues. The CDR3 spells CSVGTSSSTDTQYF. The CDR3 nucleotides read TGCAGCGTTGGGACTTCTTCTAGCACAGATACGCAGTATTTT.

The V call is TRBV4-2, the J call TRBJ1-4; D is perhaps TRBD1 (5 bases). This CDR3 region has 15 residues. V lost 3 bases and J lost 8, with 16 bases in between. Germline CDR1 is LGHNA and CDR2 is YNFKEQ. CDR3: CASSQDQGLGEKLFF. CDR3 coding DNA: TGTGCCAGCAGCCAGGACCAGGGTTTGGGAGAAAAACTGTTTTTT.

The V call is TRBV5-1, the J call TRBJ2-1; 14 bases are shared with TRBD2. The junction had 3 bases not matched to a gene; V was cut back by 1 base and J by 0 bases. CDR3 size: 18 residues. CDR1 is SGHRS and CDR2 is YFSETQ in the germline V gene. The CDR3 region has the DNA TGCGCCAGCAGCTTGAACGGACTAGCGGGGGGCTCCTACAATGAGCAGTTCTTC. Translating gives CASSLNGLAGGSYNEQFF.